This TCR beta chain was identified in a study of T-cell memory formation after mild COVID-19. V was trimmed by 5 bases and J by 2 bases, leaving 7 bases between them. This CDR3 spans 12 amino acids. UMIs and sample barcodes were carried by the TCR alpha and TCR beta cDNA libraries that 5'RACE produced using constant-segment primers. Via MiXCR, TCRdb re-called the 5' RACE reads, giving one row per CDR3 protein. Counted here are about 140,000 distinct CDR3 sequences, 14% occurring once; the ten biggest clones make up about 26%. Broader study findings: Clones that contracted from day 15 to 85 were balanced CD4/CD8, while later expanders leaned CD4+.

In its sample, this clonotype was seen a few times. The antigen remains unidentified. Sequenced sample: PBMCs or a T cell subset sorted from them (not recorded which). The clonotype comes from an adult woman who had mild COVID-19 (a few samples of this study predate the infection). Cell type and time point are not known. The chain carries TRBV12-3 or TRBV12-4 and TRBJ2-7; D gene ambiguous. The CDR3 reads CASSSDTYEQYF. The CDR3 DNA is TGTGCCAGCAGTAGCGACACCTACGAGCAGTACTTC.